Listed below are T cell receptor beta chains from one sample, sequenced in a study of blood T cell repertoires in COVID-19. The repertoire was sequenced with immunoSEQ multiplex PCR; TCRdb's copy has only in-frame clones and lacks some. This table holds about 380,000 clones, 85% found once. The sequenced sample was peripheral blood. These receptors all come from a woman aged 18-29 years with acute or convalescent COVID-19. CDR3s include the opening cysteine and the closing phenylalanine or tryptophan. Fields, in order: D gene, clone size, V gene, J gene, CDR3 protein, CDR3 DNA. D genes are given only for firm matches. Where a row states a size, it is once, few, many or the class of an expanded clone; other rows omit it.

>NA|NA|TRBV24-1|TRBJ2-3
CATSGGWAPGTDTQYF
TGTGCCACCAGTGGGGGCTGGGCGCCTGGCACAGATACGCAGTATTTT
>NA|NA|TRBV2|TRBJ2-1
CASSRLNNEQFF
TGTGCCAGCAGCCGACTGAATAATGAGCAGTTCTTC
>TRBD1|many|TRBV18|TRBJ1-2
CASSPRTGDGYTF
TGTGCCAGCTCACCCAGGACAGGGGATGGCTACACCTTC
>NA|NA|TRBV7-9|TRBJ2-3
CASSPLGTDTQYF
TGTGCCAGCAGCCCACTCGGCACAGATACGCAGTATTTT
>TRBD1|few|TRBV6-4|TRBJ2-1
CASSSGTGENNEQFF
TGTGCCAGCAGTTCCGGGACAGGGGAGAACAATGAGCAGTTCTTC
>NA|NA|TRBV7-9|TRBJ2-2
CASSPRGSGDTGELFF
TGTGCCAGCAGCCCTCGGGGTAGCGGTGACACCGGGGAGCTGTTTTTT
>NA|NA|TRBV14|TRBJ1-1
CASSQVLSSEAFF
TGTGCCAGCAGCCAAGTTCTAAGCTCTGAAGCTTTCTTT
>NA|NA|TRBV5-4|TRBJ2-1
CASSPDSSNEQFF
TGTGCCAGCAGCCCCGACTCCTCCAATGAGCAGTTCTTC
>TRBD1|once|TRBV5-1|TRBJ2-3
CASSLGTGAIRTSTDTQYF
TGCGCCAGCAGCTTGGGGACAGGGGCGATTCGGACTAGCACAGATACGCAGTATTTT
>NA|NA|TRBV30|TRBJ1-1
CAWKWDLNTEAFF
TGTGCCTGGAAATGGGACTTGAACACTGAAGCTTTCTTT
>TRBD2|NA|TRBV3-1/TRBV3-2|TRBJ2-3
CASSQDVAGGPGYF
TGTGCCAGCAGCCAAGATGTAGCGGGGGGACCCGGGTATTTT
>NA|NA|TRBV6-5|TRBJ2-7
CASIPPGSYEQYF
TGTGCCAGCATACCCCCGGGGTCCTACGAGCAGTACTTC
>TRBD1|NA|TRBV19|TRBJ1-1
CASNAGQGRTEAFF
TGTGCCAGTAACGCCGGACAGGGAAGGACTGAAGCTTTCTTT
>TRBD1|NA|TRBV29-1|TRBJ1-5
CSVQDRFGNQPQHF
TGCAGCGTCCAGGACAGGTTTGGCAATCAGCCCCAGCATTTT
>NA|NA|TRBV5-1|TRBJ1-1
CATSPGGFTEAFF
TGCGCCACCTCACCCGGGGGGTTCACTGAAGCTTTCTTT
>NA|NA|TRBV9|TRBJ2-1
CASSVDGGLNWEQFF
TGTGCCAGCAGCGTAGACGGGGGGCTTAATTGGGAGCAGTTCTTC
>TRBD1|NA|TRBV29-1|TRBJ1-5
CSVQGGRDQPQHF
TGCAGCGTTCAGGGGGGAAGGGATCAGCCCCAGCATTTT
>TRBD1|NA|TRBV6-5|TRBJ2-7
CASGTGAFEQYF
TGTGCCAGCGGAACAGGGGCCTTCGAGCAGTACTTC
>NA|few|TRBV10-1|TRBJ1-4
CASRTGTSNEKLFF
TGCGCCAGCAGGACCGGGACATCTAATGAAAAACTGTTTTTT
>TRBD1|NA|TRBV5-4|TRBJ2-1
CASSLGQGAYNEQFF
TGTGCCAGCAGCTTAGGACAGGGTGCCTACAATGAGCAGTTCTTC
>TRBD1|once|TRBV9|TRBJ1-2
CASSVGTAGYGYTF
TGTGCCAGCAGCGTCGGGACAGCTGGCTATGGCTACACCTTC
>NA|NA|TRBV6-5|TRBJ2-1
CASSYSQGRNEQFF
TGTGCCAGCAGTTACTCGCAGGGTAGGAATGAGCAGTTCTTC
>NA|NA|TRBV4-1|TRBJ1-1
CASSQMGRTINTEAFF
TGCGCCAGCAGCCAAATGGGGAGGACAATAAACACTGAAGCTTTCTTT
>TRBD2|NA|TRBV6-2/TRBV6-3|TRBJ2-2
CASSYTAAGGETGELFF
TGTGCCAGCAGTTACACGGCCGCGGGAGGCGAGACCGGGGAGCTGTTTTTT
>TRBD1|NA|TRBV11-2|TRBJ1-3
CASKNRGIRGNTIYF
TGTGCCAGCAAAAACAGGGGGATCCGCGGAAACACCATATATTTT
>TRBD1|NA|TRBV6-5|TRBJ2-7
CASRTGGAEQYF
TGTGCCAGCAGGACAGGGGGCGCCGAGCAGTACTTC
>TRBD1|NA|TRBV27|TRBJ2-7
CASRPGTGSYEQYF
TGTGCCAGCAGGCCCGGGACAGGTAGCTACGAGCAGTACTTC
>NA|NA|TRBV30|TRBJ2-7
CAWSVQGSYEQYF
TGTGCCTGGAGTGTACAGGGCTCCTACGAGCAGTACTTC
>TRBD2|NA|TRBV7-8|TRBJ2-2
CASSQSGGATGELFF
TGTGCCAGCAGTCAAAGCGGGGGGGCCACCGGGGAGCTGTTTTTT
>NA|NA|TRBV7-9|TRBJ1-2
CASSPARVQGYTF
TGTGCCAGCAGCCCCGCGCGGGTTCAAGGCTACACCTTC
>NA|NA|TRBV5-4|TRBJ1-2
CASSGGSGPNYGYTF
TGTGCCAGCAGCGGGGGGTCGGGTCCTAACTATGGCTACACCTTC
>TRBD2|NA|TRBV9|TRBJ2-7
CASSVGGTSAYEQYF
TGTGCCAGCAGCGTAGGAGGGACTAGCGCCTACGAGCAGTACTTC
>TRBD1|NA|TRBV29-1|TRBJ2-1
CSVAGQGAYNEQFF
TGCAGCGTGGCGGGACAGGGGGCCTACAATGAGCAGTTCTTC
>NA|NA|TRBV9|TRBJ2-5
CASSARGREETQYF
TGTGCCAGCAGCGCGAGGGGGAGGGAAGAGACCCAGTACTTC
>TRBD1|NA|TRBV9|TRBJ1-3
CASSVWDRALTGNTIYF
TGTGCCAGCAGCGTATGGGACAGGGCTTTGACTGGAAACACCATATATTTT
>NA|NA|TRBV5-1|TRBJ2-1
CASSLGGADNEQFF
TGCGCCAGCAGCTTGGGCGGAGCTGACAATGAGCAGTTCTTC
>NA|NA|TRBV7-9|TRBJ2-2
CASTDGTGELFF
TGTGCCAGCACGGACGGGACCGGGGAGCTGTTTTTT
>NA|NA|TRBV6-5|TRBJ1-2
CASVGHANYGYTF
TGTGCCAGCGTGGGACACGCGAACTATGGCTACACCTTC
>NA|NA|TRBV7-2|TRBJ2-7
CASSLAQGPYEQYF
TGTGCCAGCAGCTTAGCACAGGGACCCTACGAGCAGTACTTC
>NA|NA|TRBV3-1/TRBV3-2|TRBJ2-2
CASSHPIRGGELFF
TGTGCCAGCAGCCATCCTATTCGGGGAGGGGAGCTGTTTTTT
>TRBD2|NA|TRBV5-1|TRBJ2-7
CASSPSGSLAGVSCAYEQYF
TGCGCCAGCAGCCCCTCGGGGTCTCTAGCGGGAGTATCATGCGCCTACGAGCAGTACTTC
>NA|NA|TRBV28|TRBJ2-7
CASSLPRGSYEQYF
TGTGCCAGCAGCCTCCCGAGAGGATCCTACGAGCAGTACTTC
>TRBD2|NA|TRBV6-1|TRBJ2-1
CASSVLAGGPVLEQFF
TGTGCCAGCAGTGTTCTAGCGGGAGGCCCGGTTTTGGAGCAGTTCTTC
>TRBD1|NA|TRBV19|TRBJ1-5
CASSIKGASNQPQHF
TGTGCCAGTAGTATCAAGGGGGCCAGCAATCAGCCCCAGCATTTT
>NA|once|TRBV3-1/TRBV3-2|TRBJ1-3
CASSFRTVSLDTIYF
TGTGCCAGCAGCTTCCGGACAGTTTCCTTGGACACCATATATTTT
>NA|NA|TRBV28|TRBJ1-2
CASSFQGLPKGYTF
TGTGCCAGCAGTTTTCAAGGACTCCCTAAAGGCTACACCTTC
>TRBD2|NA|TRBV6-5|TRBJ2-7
CASASGAYEQYF
TGTGCTTCGGCTAGCGGGGCCTACGAGCAGTACTTC